What follows are 13 T cell receptor beta chains derived from one specimen sequenced in a study of T cell repertoires in cytomegalovirus infection. What these receptors recognize is not known. TCRdb re-called the reads with MiXCR, one entry per CDR3 protein. The sample lists about 920,000 distinct CDR3 sequences; 25% to 40% were seen once. The sequenced sample was cultured CD8+ T cells from PBMCs, obtained from culture after CMV antigen stimulation. These receptors all stem from a human donor in good health (CMV status not recorded). Some clones in this sample may be carry-over from other donors' samples.

DNA of the CDR3: TGCAGTGCTAGAGTGGGGAATTGGAACTATGGCTACACCTTC. Translation: CSARVGNWNYGYTF. The chain has TRBV20-1 and TRBJ1-2; D is undetermined. Trimming cost V 1 base and J 2 bases, with 11 bases left between them. CDR3 length: 14 amino acids. Germline assignment: CDR1 DFQATT and CDR2 SNEGSKA (reference sequence).

V and J are TRBV29-1 and TRBJ2-7, with 9 bases lining up with TRBD1. Unmatched junction bases numbered 5, after V lost 1 base and J lost 4 bases. There are 14 residues in the CDR3. CDR1 and CDR2 (germline): SQVTM, ANQGSEA. CDR3 sequence (DNA): TGCAGCGTTGAAGCGCCGGGACAGGGATACGAGCAGTACTTC. It is translated as CSVEAPGQGYEQYF.

This chain joins TRBV12-3 or TRBV12-4 and TRBJ2-7; 8 bases align to TRBD1. The CDR3 contains 15 residues. Trimming removed 6 bases from V and 0 bases from J; junction bases left unmatched: 7. CDR3 nucleotides: TGTGCCAGCAGAACTGGGACAGGTACCTCCTACGAGCAGTACTTC. Protein product: CASRTGTGTSYEQYF.

For this clonotype: The junction differs from germline at one of its ends, possibly a read error. V gene TRBV5-6 combines with J gene TRBJ1-5, with a possible D match to TRBD1 (6 bases). The CDR3 is made up of 15 amino acids. Germline V gives CDR1 SGHDT, CDR2 YYEEEE. The CDR3 DNA reads as TGTGCCAGCAGTTTGGGGGCAGGAGGAGTTCAGCCCCAGCATTTT. Protein sequence: CASSLGAGGVQPQHF.

This sequence joins TRBV7-2 and TRBJ1-1; D remains ambiguous. V was pared by 1 base and J by 0 bases, with 9 bases between. Per germline, CDR1 SGHTA and CDR2 FQGNSA. The CDR3 spans 15 residues. In DNA form, the CDR3 reads TGTGCCAGCAGCTTAGAACGACCCATGAACACTGAAGCTTTCTTT. Its translation is CASSLERPMNTEAFF.

The rearrangement uses TRBV27 and TRBJ2-7; perhaps TRBD2 as D (6 bases). Trimming stripped 2 bases from V and 7 bases from J, with 9 bases between. There are 12 residues in the CDR3. CDR1 and CDR2 from the germline V gene are MNHEY and SMNVEV (reference sequence). CDR3 protein: CASSLIGGEQYF. The CDR3 DNA sequence: TGTGCCAGCAGTTTAATAGGAGGGGAGCAGTACTTC.

This CDR3 is CASLGRIGNQPQHF. The CDR3 coding sequence is TGTGCCAGCTTGGGACGGATCGGCAATCAGCCCCAGCATTTT. The rearrangement links TRBV6-2 or TRBV6-3 to TRBJ1-5; weak D call: TRBD1 (5 bases). Germline lookup yields CDR1 MNHEY and CDR2 SVGEGT. The V gene lost 8 bases and the J gene lost 2 bases, with 13 bases spanning the gap. CDR3 length equals 14 residues.

This clonotype was seen only a few times. The V call is TRBV24-1, the J call TRBJ2-5; 10 bases agree with TRBD2. Germline V gene sequence: CDR1 KGHDR, CDR2 SFDVKD. The CDR3 runs 13 residues. V lost 6 bases to trimming and J lost 4 bases; unmatched junction nucleotides: 1. The DNA of the CDR3 is TGTGCCACCAGTCCTAGCGGGGGAGAGACCCAGTACTTC. Translation gives CATSPSGGETQYF.

The chain links TRBV19 to TRBJ2-2; 10 bases align to TRBD2. V shed 3 bases, J shed 3 bases, and the junction held 4 bases outside the gene matches. Germline V lookup: CDR1 LNHDA, CDR2 SQIVND (reference sequence). CDR3 size: 16 residues. The DNA of the CDR3 is TGTGCCAGTAGTATTCTAGCGGGGGTAGACACCGGGGAGCTGTTTTTT. Translated: CASSILAGVDTGELFF.

Regarding this clonotype: The germline gene is not matched at one end of the junction; a read error may be the cause. CDR3 protein: CDSSLTTGELFF. The CDR3 DNA reads TGTGACAGCAGCTTGACCACCGGGGAGCTGTTTTTT. The rearrangement joins TRBV7-3 to TRBJ2-2; D is undetermined. This CDR3 has 12 amino acids. Germline V lookup: CDR1 SGHTA, CDR2 FQGTGA.

The V gene is TRBV27, the J gene TRBJ1-5; no firm D call. Germline V gives CDR1 MNHEY, CDR2 SMNVEV (reference sequence). V gave up 2 bases and J gave up 7 bases, with 9 bases separating them. The CDR3 length is 13 residues. In nucleotides, the CDR3 is TGTGCCAGCAGTTTAGGTCCGCAACAGCCCCAGCATTTT. This translates into CASSLGPQQPQHF.

This clonotype was recorded at least ten times. This chain joins TRBV7-2 and TRBJ1-1; tentative D call: TRBD1 (5 bases). The CDR3 spans 14 residues. Between the trimmed V and J ends, which lost 3 bases and 0 bases, there was a span of 8 bases. The germline CDR1 and CDR2 sequences are SGHTA and FQGNSA. DNA of the CDR3: TGTGCCAGCAGCTTCGGGACCATGAACACTGAAGCTTTCTTT. As protein: CASSFGTMNTEAFF.

A note on this clonotype: A much larger clone sits a single nucleotide away, making a read error possible. The CDR3 DNA follows: TGTGCCAGCAGCATTTACTCGGAACGGACGAACACCGGGGAGCTGTTTTTT. Protein product: CASSIYSERTNTGELFF. The rearrangement uses TRBV9 and TRBJ2-2, with D unclear. Trimming removed 4 bases at V and 0 bases at J, with 16 bases between. CDR1 is SGDLS, CDR2 YYNGEE, per germline. The CDR3 consists of 17 residues.